The clone carrying this T cell receptor (beta chain) appeared once. What it binds is unknown. V was pared by 2 bases and J by 4 bases, with 12 bases between. In germline, CDR1 is SGHAT, CDR2 FQNNGV. This CDR3 spans 14 amino acids. The sample originates from a study of T cell repertoires in ileal Crohn's disease. Study-wide results and limits: High-frequency clones were more common in sorted CD8 than CD4 cells. Compared with non-smokers, active smokers at surgery showed more clonal expansions.

Data came from immunoSEQ multiplex PCR; TCRdb stores just in-frame clones and leaves some out. Of 5,500 to 6,500 clones listed, roughly 77% are singletons. The receptor was isolated from an adult with Crohn's disease. Sequencing was performed on ileal tissue. This chain uses TRBV11-2 with TRBJ2-7; D ambiguous. For the CDR3, the DNA is TGTGCCAGCAGCTTACTATATTCCCAATACGAGCAGTACTTC. Amino acids: CASSLLYSQYEQYF. Together with reference TRBV11-2 and TRBJ2-7, the CDR3 gives the full variable domain: EAGVAQSPRYKIIEKRQSVAFWCNPISGHATLYWYQQILGQGPKLLIQFQNNGVVDDSQLPKDRFSAERLKGVDSTLKIQPAKLEDSAVYLCASSLLYSQYEQYFGPGTRLTVT.